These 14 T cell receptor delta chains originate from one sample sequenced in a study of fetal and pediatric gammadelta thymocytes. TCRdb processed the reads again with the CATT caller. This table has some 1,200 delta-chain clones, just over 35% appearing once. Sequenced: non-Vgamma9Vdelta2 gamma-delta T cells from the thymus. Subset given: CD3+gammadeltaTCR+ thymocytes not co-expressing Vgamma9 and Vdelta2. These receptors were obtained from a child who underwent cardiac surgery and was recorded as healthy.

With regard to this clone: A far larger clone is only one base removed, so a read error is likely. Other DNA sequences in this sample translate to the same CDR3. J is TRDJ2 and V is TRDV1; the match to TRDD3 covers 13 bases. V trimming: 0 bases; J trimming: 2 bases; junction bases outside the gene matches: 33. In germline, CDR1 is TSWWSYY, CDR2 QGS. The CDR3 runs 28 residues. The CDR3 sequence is CALGELEYTGGYARWSPLLFSLTAQLFF. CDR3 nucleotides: TGTGCTCTTGGGGAACTCGAATATACTGGGGGATACGCAAGGTGGAGTCCCCTGCTATTTTCATTGACAGCACAACTCTTCTTT.

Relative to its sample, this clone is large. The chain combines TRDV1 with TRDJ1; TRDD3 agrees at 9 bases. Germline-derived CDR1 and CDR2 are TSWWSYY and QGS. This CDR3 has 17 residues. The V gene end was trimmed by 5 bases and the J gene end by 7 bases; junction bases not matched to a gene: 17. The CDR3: CALGSPTLGDKGPKLIF. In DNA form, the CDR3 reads TGTGCTCTTGGGTCTCCTACGTTGGGGGATAAAGGGCCTAAACTCATCTTT.

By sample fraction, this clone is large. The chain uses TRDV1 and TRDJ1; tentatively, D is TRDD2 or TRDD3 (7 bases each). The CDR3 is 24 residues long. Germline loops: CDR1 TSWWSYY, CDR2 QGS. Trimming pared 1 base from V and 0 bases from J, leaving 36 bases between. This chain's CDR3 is CALGEQFLPLGGGLGDPYTDKLIF. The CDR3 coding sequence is TGTGCTCTTGGGGAACAATTCCTACCCCTGGGAGGAGGTTTGGGGGACCCGTACACCGATAAACTCATCTTT.

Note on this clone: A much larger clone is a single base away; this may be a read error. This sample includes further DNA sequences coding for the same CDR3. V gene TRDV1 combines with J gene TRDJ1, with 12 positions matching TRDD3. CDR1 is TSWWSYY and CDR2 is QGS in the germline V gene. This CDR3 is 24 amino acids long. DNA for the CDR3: TGTGCTCTTGGGGAATTTTATCTACGCGGCTTAACTGGGGGATACAGGGAGTACACCGATAAGCTCATCTTT. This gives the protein CALGEFYLRGLTGGYREYTDKLIF.

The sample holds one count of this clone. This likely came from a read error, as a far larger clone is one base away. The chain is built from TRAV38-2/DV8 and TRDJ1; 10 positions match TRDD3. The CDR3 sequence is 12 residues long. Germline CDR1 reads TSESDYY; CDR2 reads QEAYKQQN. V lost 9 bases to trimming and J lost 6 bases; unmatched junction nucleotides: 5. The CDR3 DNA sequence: TGTGCTTGGGGGGATACGGACAATAAACTCATCTTT. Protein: CAWGDTDNKLIF.

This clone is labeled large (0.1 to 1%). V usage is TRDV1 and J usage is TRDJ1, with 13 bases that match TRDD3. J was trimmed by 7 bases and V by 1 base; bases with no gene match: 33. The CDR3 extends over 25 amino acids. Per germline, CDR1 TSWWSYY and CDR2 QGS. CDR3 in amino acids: CALGERGSLSYTGGYEVRTPGKLIF. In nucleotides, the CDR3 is TGTGCTCTTGGGGAACGAGGTTCCCTATCCTATACTGGGGGATACGAGGTTAGAACCCCTGGTAAACTCATCTTT.

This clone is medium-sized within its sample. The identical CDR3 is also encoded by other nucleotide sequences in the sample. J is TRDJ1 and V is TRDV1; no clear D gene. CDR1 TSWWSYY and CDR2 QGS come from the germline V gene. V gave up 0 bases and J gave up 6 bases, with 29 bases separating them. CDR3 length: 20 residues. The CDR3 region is CALGELSGLCDPRTGNKLIF. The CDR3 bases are TGTGCTCTTGGGGAACTAAGCGGCTTATGCGATCCCCGTACGGGTAATAAACTCATCTTT.

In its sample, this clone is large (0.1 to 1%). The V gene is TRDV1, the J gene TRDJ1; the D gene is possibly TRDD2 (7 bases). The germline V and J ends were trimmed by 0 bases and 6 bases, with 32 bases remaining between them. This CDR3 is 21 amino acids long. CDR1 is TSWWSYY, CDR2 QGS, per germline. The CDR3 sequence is CALGELVNSPFLGDPSNKLIF. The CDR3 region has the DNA TGTGCTCTTGGGGAACTTGTGAATTCGCCCTTCCTTGGGGATCCCTCCAATAAACTCATCTTT.

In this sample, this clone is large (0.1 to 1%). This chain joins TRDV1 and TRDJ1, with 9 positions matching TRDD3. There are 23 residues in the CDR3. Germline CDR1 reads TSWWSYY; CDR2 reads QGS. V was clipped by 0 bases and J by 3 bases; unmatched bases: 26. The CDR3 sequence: CALGELVGPTPIRGAGGSDKLIF. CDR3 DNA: TGTGCTCTTGGGGAACTCGTTGGTCCTACGCCTATAAGAGGCGCTGGGGGATCCGATAAACTCATCTTT.

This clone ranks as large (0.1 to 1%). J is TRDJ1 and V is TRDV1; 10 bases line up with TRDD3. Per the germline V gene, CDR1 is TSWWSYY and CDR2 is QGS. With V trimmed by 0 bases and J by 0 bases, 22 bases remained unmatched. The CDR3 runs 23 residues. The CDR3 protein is CALGELVVSFGLGDTRYTDKLIF. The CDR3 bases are TGTGCTCTTGGGGAACTAGTCGTTTCCTTTGGATTGGGGGATACTCGGTACACCGATAAACTCATCTTT.

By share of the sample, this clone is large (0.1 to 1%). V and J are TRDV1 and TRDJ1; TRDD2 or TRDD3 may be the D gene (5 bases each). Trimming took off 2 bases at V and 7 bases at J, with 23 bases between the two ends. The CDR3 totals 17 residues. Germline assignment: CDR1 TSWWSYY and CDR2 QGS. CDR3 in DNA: TGTGCTCTTGGGGAAAACTTCCGGGATGGTGGGGTGCGTAAACTCATCTTT. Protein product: CALGENFRDGGVRKLIF.

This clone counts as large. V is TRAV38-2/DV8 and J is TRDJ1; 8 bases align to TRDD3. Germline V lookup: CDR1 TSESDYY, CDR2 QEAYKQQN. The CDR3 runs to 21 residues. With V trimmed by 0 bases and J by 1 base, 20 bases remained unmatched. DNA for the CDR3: TGTGCTTATAGGAGCGATTCTTACGTTCCCTCCGAGGGGGATAGCACCGATAAACTCATCTTT. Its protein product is CAYRSDSYVPSEGDSTDKLIF.

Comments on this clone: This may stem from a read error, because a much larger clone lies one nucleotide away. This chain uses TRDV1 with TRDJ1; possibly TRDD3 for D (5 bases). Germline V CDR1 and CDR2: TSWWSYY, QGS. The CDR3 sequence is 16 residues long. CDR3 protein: CALGELSWGDTDKRIF. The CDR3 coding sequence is TGTGCTCTTGGGGAACTTAGTTGGGGAGACACCGATAAACGCATCTTT.

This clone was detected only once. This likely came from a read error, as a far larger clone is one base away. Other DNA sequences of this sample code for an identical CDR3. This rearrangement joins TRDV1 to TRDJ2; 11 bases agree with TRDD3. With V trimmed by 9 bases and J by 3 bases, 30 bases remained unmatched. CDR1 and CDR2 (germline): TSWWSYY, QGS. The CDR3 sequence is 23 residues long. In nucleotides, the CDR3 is TGTGCTCTGGGGAACACCGGGCTGGGGGATACTGGCTCGCAGTGGGAGATGACAGCACAACTCTTCTTT. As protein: CALGNTGLGDTGSQWEMTAQLFF.